These T cell receptor beta chains were read from a single sample in a study of shared clonotypes between healthy human individuals. Generated by immunoSEQ multiplex PCR, the TCRdb table keeps only in-frame clones and is missing some. The repertoire includes around 2.1 million clones, about 93% of them detected once, and over 1.5% sits in the top ten. The material sequenced was naive CD8+ T cells from PBMCs. The receptors come from a young man in good health. Some clones in this sample may be carry-over from other donors' samples. CDR3s include the opening cysteine and the closing phenylalanine or tryptophan. The D gene is left open where the match is weak. Rows give clone size only sometimes, using once, few, many, or a class for an expanded clone.

CDR3nt: TGTGCCTGGTGGCGGGGGAGTGACTATGGCTACACCTTC; CDR3aa: CAWWRGSDYGYTF; d_gene: -; abundance: -; j_gene: TRBJ1-2; v_gene: TRBV30
CDR3nt: TGCAGCGTTGAAGTCCCGGACAGGGTTACGGAAACCTGGGGTGGCTACACCTTC; CDR3aa: CSVEVPDRVTETWGGYTF; d_gene: TRBD1; abundance: -; j_gene: TRBJ1-2; v_gene: TRBV29-1
CDR3nt: TGTGCCAGCAGCCAATATAGCGGTTACTACAATGAGCAGTTCTTC; CDR3aa: CASSQYSGYYNEQFF; d_gene: -; abundance: -; j_gene: TRBJ2-1; v_gene: TRBV14
CDR3nt: TGTGCCTGGAGTTATGGGGGCTTCGACACTGAAGCTTTCTTT; CDR3aa: CAWSYGGFDTEAFF; d_gene: -; abundance: -; j_gene: TRBJ1-1; v_gene: TRBV30
CDR3nt: TGTGCCAGCACCACGACAGGGGGAAAGGATACGCAGTATTTT; CDR3aa: CASTTTGGKDTQYF; d_gene: TRBD1; abundance: -; j_gene: TRBJ2-3; v_gene: TRBV27
CDR3nt: TGTGCCAGCAGCACTGAAAGTGGGGGCCTGAACACTGAAGCTTTCTTT; CDR3aa: CASSTESGGLNTEAFF; d_gene: -; abundance: -; j_gene: TRBJ1-1; v_gene: TRBV9
CDR3nt: TGTGCCAGTAGTGCCCTGGAAGGGGTCGGGGCCAACGTCCTGACTTTC; CDR3aa: CASSALEGVGANVLTF; d_gene: -; abundance: -; j_gene: TRBJ2-6; v_gene: TRBV19
CDR3nt: TGTGCCAGCAGCTTACACCTTGCGGTCACTTCGAACACTGAAGCTTTCTTT; CDR3aa: CASSLHLAVTSNTEAFF; d_gene: -; abundance: once; j_gene: TRBJ1-1; v_gene: TRBV7-9
CDR3nt: TGTGCCAGCACCCCTACCCTAGCTCACCCCTTCTACGAGCAGTACTTC; CDR3aa: CASTPTLAHPFYEQYF; d_gene: -; abundance: -; j_gene: TRBJ2-7; v_gene: TRBV27
CDR3nt: TGTGCCAGCAGTGAGTTCCGGGAACAGGGAGGGGACGAGCAGTACTTC; CDR3aa: CASSEFREQGGDEQYF; d_gene: -; abundance: -; j_gene: TRBJ2-7; v_gene: TRBV25-1
CDR3nt: TGTGCCAGCAGCGACAATCTCAATCAGCCCCAGCATTTT; CDR3aa: CASSDNLNQPQHF; d_gene: -; abundance: -; j_gene: TRBJ1-5; v_gene: TRBV7-2
CDR3nt: TGCGCCAGCAGTGAGTCCCAACAGCTCTGCTACGAGCAGTACTTC; CDR3aa: CASSESQQLCYEQYF; d_gene: -; abundance: -; j_gene: TRBJ2-7; v_gene: TRBV10-1
CDR3nt: TGTGCCATCAGTGAGTCTCTGGGGGTGCTACCCACAGATACGCAGTATTTT; CDR3aa: CAISESLGVLPTDTQYF; d_gene: -; abundance: -; j_gene: TRBJ2-3; v_gene: TRBV10-3
CDR3nt: TGTGCCAGCAGCCCCAGTGGGGGGGGGACTAGCGGTTACAATGAGCAGTTCTTC; CDR3aa: CASSPSGGGTSGYNEQFF; d_gene: TRBD2; abundance: -; j_gene: TRBJ2-1; v_gene: TRBV9
CDR3nt: TGTGCCAGCAGTTACTCGGCAGGGTGGAGCGAGCAGTACTTC; CDR3aa: CASSYSAGWSEQYF; d_gene: -; abundance: -; j_gene: TRBJ2-7; v_gene: TRBV6-5
CDR3nt: TGTGCCAGCAGTTTTATGTCCGGGGCGACAGATACGCAGTATTTT; CDR3aa: CASSFMSGATDTQYF; d_gene: -; abundance: -; j_gene: TRBJ2-3; v_gene: TRBV28
CDR3nt: TGTGCCAGCAGCTTAGCCCACATCTCTAACCCGCAAGAGACCCAGTACTTC; CDR3aa: CASSLAHISNPQETQYF; d_gene: -; abundance: -; j_gene: TRBJ2-5; v_gene: TRBV7-6
CDR3nt: TGTGCCAGCAGCTTAGGGACGAGGGGGCTTTTGGACACTGAAGCTTTCTTT; CDR3aa: CASSLGTRGLLDTEAFF; d_gene: TRBD1; abundance: -; j_gene: TRBJ1-1; v_gene: TRBV7-9
CDR3nt: TGTGCCAGCAGGGCTGGACTATTTTCCGGGGAGCTGTTTTTT; CDR3aa: CASRAGLFSGELFF; d_gene: -; abundance: -; j_gene: TRBJ2-2; v_gene: TRBV6-1
CDR3nt: TGTGCCAGCAGCGTAATGGAGGTCGCAGTTCGTGATAGCAATCAGCCCCAGCATTTT; CDR3aa: CASSVMEVAVRDSNQPQHF; d_gene: -; abundance: -; j_gene: TRBJ1-5; v_gene: TRBV9
CDR3nt: TGTGCCAGCAGTTTCGAGCGAAGCACAGATACGCAGTATTTT; CDR3aa: CASSFERSTDTQYF; d_gene: -; abundance: -; j_gene: TRBJ2-3; v_gene: TRBV28
CDR3nt: TGTGCCAGCAGTTTTGTGGGCAGGGAGCAGTACTTC; CDR3aa: CASSFVGREQYF; d_gene: -; abundance: once; j_gene: TRBJ2-7; v_gene: TRBV28
CDR3nt: TGTGCCAGCTCGGATACAGGGGCTGTGGCCAAAAACATTCAGTACTTC; CDR3aa: CASSDTGAVAKNIQYF; d_gene: TRBD1; abundance: -; j_gene: TRBJ2-4; v_gene: TRBV7-2
CDR3nt: TGTGCCAGCAGCTTAGGGATGAACTCGCATCAAGAGACCCAGTACTTC; CDR3aa: CASSLGMNSHQETQYF; d_gene: -; abundance: -; j_gene: TRBJ2-5; v_gene: TRBV13
CDR3nt: TGTGCCAGCCACAGCCGGCAGGGGGCTTACGAGCAGTACTTC; CDR3aa: CASHSRQGAYEQYF; d_gene: TRBD1; abundance: -; j_gene: TRBJ2-7; v_gene: TRBV6-5
CDR3nt: TGTGCCAGCAGCGTGGGACTAGCGGCCACCGGGGAGCTGTTTTTT; CDR3aa: CASSVGLAATGELFF; d_gene: TRBD2; abundance: -; j_gene: TRBJ2-2; v_gene: TRBV9
CDR3nt: TGTGCCAGCGGTCACAGGGTAAACGCTGGCGAGCAGTACTTC; CDR3aa: CASGHRVNAGEQYF; d_gene: -; abundance: -; j_gene: TRBJ2-7; v_gene: TRBV7-9